A selection of T cell receptor beta chains follows, all from one sample in a study of cytomegalovirus exposure and HLA in healthy donors. Here immunoSEQ multiplex PCR was the method, and the copy in TCRdb shows in-frame clones only, minus some. The sample has under 150,000 clones, just under 80% seen once. The sequencing input was PBMCs. Source of these receptors: a woman in her 40s in good health and CMV-seronegative. CDR3s include the opening cysteine and the closing phenylalanine or tryptophan. Fields, in order: V gene, D gene, clone size, J gene, CDR3 protein, CDR3 DNA. The D gene is left open where the match is weak. Size tells how often a clone was seen (once, few, many) or the class of an expanded clone, and some rows leave it out.

v_gene: TRBV12-5
d_gene: TRBD2
abundance: NA
j_gene: TRBJ2-1
CDR3aa: CASGSPGGLVDTDEQFF
CDR3nt: TGTGCTAGTGGTTCCCCCGGAGGACTAGTTGACACGGATGAGCAGTTCTTC

v_gene: TRBV28
d_gene: NA
abundance: NA
j_gene: TRBJ2-1
CDR3aa: CASSLIDRNEQFF
CDR3nt: TGTGCCAGCAGTTTAATAGATCGCAATGAGCAGTTCTTC

v_gene: TRBV30
d_gene: NA
abundance: NA
j_gene: TRBJ1-2
CDR3aa: CAWSRSRNNYGYTF
CDR3nt: TGTGCCTGGAGTCGGTCCAGGAATAACTATGGCTACACCTTC

v_gene: TRBV6-1
d_gene: TRBD2
abundance: NA
j_gene: TRBJ2-7
CDR3aa: CASSQGTSGASYEQYF
CDR3nt: TGTGCCAGCAGTCAAGGGACTAGCGGGGCCTCCTACGAGCAGTACTTC

v_gene: TRBV10-1
d_gene: TRBD2
abundance: NA
j_gene: TRBJ2-3
CDR3aa: CASSVGLAGGGTDTQYF
CDR3nt: TGCGCCAGCAGCGTCGGACTAGCGGGAGGGGGCACAGATACGCAGTATTTT

v_gene: TRBV7-7
d_gene: NA
abundance: NA
j_gene: TRBJ1-1
CDR3aa: CASSLWPNTEAFF
CDR3nt: TGTGCCAGCAGCTTATGGCCGAACACTGAAGCTTTCTTT

v_gene: TRBV28
d_gene: TRBD1
abundance: once
j_gene: TRBJ1-1
CDR3aa: CASSPGQVNTEAFF
CDR3nt: TGTGCCAGCAGTCCGGGACAGGTGAACACTGAAGCTTTCTTT

v_gene: TRBV6-5
d_gene: TRBD2
abundance: few
j_gene: TRBJ2-7
CDR3aa: CASLGLAGAYEQYF
CDR3nt: TGTGCCAGCCTGGGACTAGCGGGAGCCTACGAGCAGTACTTC

v_gene: TRBV30
d_gene: NA
abundance: few
j_gene: TRBJ2-1
CDR3aa: CAWISEAGNEQFF
CDR3nt: TGTGCCTGGATTTCGGAGGCGGGCAATGAGCAGTTCTTC

v_gene: TRBV4-1
d_gene: NA
abundance: NA
j_gene: TRBJ1-1
CDR3aa: CASSHPDRNTEAFF
CDR3nt: TGCGCCAGCAGCCACCCCGACAGGAACACTGAAGCTTTCTTT

v_gene: TRBV19
d_gene: NA
abundance: NA
j_gene: TRBJ1-1
CDR3aa: CASSWGGGEMSTEAFF
CDR3nt: TGTGCCAGTAGTTGGGGTGGGGGGGAAATGAGCACTGAAGCTTTCTTT

v_gene: TRBV10-2
d_gene: NA
abundance: NA
j_gene: TRBJ1-2
CDR3aa: CASSDTRKAGYGYTF
CDR3nt: TGCGCCAGCAGTGATACTCGAAAGGCGGGCTATGGCTACACCTTC

v_gene: TRBV7-9
d_gene: NA
abundance: NA
j_gene: TRBJ1-1
CDR3aa: CASSLQGYTEAFF
CDR3nt: TGTGCCAGCAGCTTACAGGGGTACACTGAAGCTTTCTTT

v_gene: TRBV9
d_gene: NA
abundance: NA
j_gene: TRBJ2-5
CDR3aa: CASSVGLVGETQYF
CDR3nt: TGTGCCAGCAGCGTAGGGTTGGTCGGTGAGACCCAGTACTTC

v_gene: TRBV7-2
d_gene: NA
abundance: NA
j_gene: TRBJ2-5
CDR3aa: CASSLVAPQETQYF
CDR3nt: TGTGCCAGCAGCTTAGTGGCACCTCAAGAGACCCAGTACTTC

v_gene: TRBV6-1
d_gene: TRBD1
abundance: NA
j_gene: TRBJ1-1
CDR3aa: CASRGGQEYTEAFF
CDR3nt: TGTGCCAGCAGGGGGGGACAGGAGTACACTGAAGCTTTCTTT

v_gene: TRBV27
d_gene: NA
abundance: NA
j_gene: TRBJ1-2
CDR3aa: CASSLQAGDYGYTF
CDR3nt: TGTGCCAGCAGTTTACAGGCGGGGGACTATGGCTACACCTTC

v_gene: TRBV27
d_gene: NA
abundance: NA
j_gene: TRBJ2-3
CDR3aa: CASSIQLGDTQYF
CDR3nt: TGTGCCAGCAGTATTCAACTCGGGGATACGCAGTATTTT

v_gene: TRBV6-5
d_gene: NA
abundance: NA
j_gene: TRBJ1-1
CDR3aa: CASSYGLTEAFF
CDR3nt: TGTGCCAGCAGTTACGGTCTAACTGAAGCTTTCTTT

v_gene: TRBV2
d_gene: NA
abundance: NA
j_gene: TRBJ2-3
CDR3aa: CASSLKRGSTDTQYF
CDR3nt: TGTGCCAGCAGTTTAAAAAGGGGGAGCACAGATACGCAGTATTTT

v_gene: TRBV5-5
d_gene: NA
abundance: NA
j_gene: TRBJ1-5
CDR3aa: CASSLEEWGNQPQHF
CDR3nt: TGTGCCAGCAGCTTGGAGGAGTGGGGCAATCAGCCCCAGCATTTT

v_gene: TRBV5-6
d_gene: NA
abundance: NA
j_gene: TRBJ1-3
CDR3aa: CASSSKGQSGTTIYF
CDR3nt: TGTGCCAGCAGCTCCAAGGGGCAGAGTGGAACCACCATATATTTT

v_gene: TRBV19
d_gene: NA
abundance: NA
j_gene: TRBJ1-3
CDR3aa: CASSIGGVPNGNTIYF
CDR3nt: TGTGCCAGTAGTATAGGCGGGGTTCCGAATGGAAACACCATATATTTT

v_gene: TRBV30
d_gene: TRBD2
abundance: NA
j_gene: TRBJ2-6
CDR3aa: CAWTTSGREPSGANGLTF
CDR3nt: TGTGCCTGGACGACTAGCGGGAGGGAACCCTCTGGGGCCAACGGCCTGACTTTC

v_gene: TRBV27
d_gene: NA
abundance: once
j_gene: TRBJ2-3
CDR3aa: CASSLGASVAQYF
CDR3nt: TGTGCCAGCAGTTTAGGGGCTAGCGTCGCGCAGTATTTT

v_gene: TRBV6-6
d_gene: NA
abundance: NA
j_gene: TRBJ2-1
CDR3aa: CASSSPQGGLVNEQFF
CDR3nt: TGTGCCAGCAGCTCCCCCCAGGGTGGGTTAGTCAATGAGCAGTTCTTC

v_gene: TRBV2
d_gene: NA
abundance: NA
j_gene: TRBJ1-1
CDR3aa: CASSEGRLSNTEAFF
CDR3nt: TGTGCCAGCAGTGAAGGGCGGCTATCGAACACTGAAGCTTTCTTT

v_gene: TRBV11-2
d_gene: NA
abundance: NA
j_gene: TRBJ2-5
CDR3aa: CASSLDRETQYF
CDR3nt: TGTGCCAGCAGCTTAGACAGAGAGACCCAGTACTTC

v_gene: TRBV27
d_gene: TRBD2
abundance: NA
j_gene: TRBJ2-3
CDR3aa: CASSFKLAGVTDTQYF
CDR3nt: TGTGCCAGCAGTTTTAAACTAGCGGGAGTTACAGATACGCAGTATTTT

v_gene: TRBV7-8
d_gene: NA
abundance: NA
j_gene: TRBJ2-2
CDR3aa: CASSSPLNTGELFF
CDR3nt: TGTGCCAGCAGCTCCCCCCTGAACACCGGGGAGCTGTTTTTT

v_gene: TRBV9
d_gene: TRBD1
abundance: once
j_gene: TRBJ1-1
CDR3aa: CASSIDRAGTEAFF
CDR3nt: TGTGCCAGCAGCATCGACAGGGCGGGAACTGAAGCTTTCTTT